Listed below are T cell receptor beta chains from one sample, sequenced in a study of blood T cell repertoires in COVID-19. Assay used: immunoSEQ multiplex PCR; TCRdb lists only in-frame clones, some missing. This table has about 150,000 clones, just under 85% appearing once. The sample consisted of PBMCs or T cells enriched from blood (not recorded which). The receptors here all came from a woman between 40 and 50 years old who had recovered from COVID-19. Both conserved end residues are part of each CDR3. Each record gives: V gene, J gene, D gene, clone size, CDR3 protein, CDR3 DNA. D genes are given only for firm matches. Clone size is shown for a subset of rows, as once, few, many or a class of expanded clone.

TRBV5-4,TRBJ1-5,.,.,CASSLDRLQPQHF,TGTGCCAGCAGCTTGGACCGACTACAGCCCCAGCATTTT
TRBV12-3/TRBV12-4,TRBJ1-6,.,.,CASSSGYNSPLHF,TGTGCCAGCAGTTCAGGGTATAATTCACCCCTCCACTTT
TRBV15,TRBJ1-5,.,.,CATSRGRGGSNQPQHF,TGTGCCACCAGCAGAGGCCGGGGGGGAAGCAATCAGCCCCAGCATTTT
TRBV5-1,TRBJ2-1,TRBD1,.,CASSSGDRESNEQFF,TGCGCCAGCTCATCCGGGGACAGGGAATCTAATGAGCAGTTCTTC
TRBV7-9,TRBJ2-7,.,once,CASSPGDRSLDYEQYF,TGTGCCAGCAGCCCTGGCGACAGGAGCTTAGACTACGAGCAGTACTTC
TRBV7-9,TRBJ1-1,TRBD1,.,CASSLEGRTGGSQAFF,TGTGCCAGCAGCTTAGAAGGTAGGACAGGGGGATCCCAAGCTTTCTTT
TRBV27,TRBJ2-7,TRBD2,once,CASSLAGGMHEQYF,TGTGCCAGCAGCTTAGCGGGGGGGATGCACGAGCAGTACTTC
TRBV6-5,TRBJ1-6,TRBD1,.,CASRTGTGHSPLHF,TGTGCCAGCAGAACCGGGACAGGGCATTCACCCCTCCACTTT
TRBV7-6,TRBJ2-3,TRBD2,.,CASSLATSGPTDTQYF,TGTGCCAGCAGCTTAGCGACTAGCGGACCCACAGATACGCAGTATTTT
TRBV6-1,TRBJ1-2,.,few,CASSANYISYRANYGYTF,TGTGCCAGCAGTGCCAACTATATCAGCTACCGAGCTAACTATGGCTACACCTTC
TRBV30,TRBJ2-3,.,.,CAWSVVLGDTQYF,TGTGCCTGGAGTGTGGTCCTTGGCGATACGCAGTATTTT
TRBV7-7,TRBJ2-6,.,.,CASSPGLPGANVLTF,TGTGCTAGCAGCCCGGGACTTCCTGGGGCCAACGTCCTGACTTTC
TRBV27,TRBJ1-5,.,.,CASSITEKSIPQHF,TGTGCCAGCAGTATCACAGAGAAATCAATCCCCCAGCATTTT
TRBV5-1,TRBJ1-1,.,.,CASSLVPGLGTEAFF,TGCGCCAGCAGCTTGGTCCCCGGACTGGGCACTGAAGCTTTCTTT
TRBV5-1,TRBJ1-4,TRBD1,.,CASSSEQGATNEKLFF,TGCGCCAGCAGCTCCGAACAGGGGGCCACTAATGAAAAACTGTTTTTT
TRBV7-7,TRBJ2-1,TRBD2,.,CASSSGTSGESYNEQFF,TGTGCTAGCAGCTCCGGGACTAGCGGGGAGTCCTACAATGAGCAGTTCTTC
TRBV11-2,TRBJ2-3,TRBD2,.,CASSLLAGVGTDTQYF,TGTGCCAGCAGCTTACTAGCGGGAGTGGGTACAGATACGCAGTATTTT
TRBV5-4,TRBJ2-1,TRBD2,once,CASSLSAGGSYNEQFF,TGTGCCAGCAGCTTATCTGCGGGGGGCTCCTACAATGAGCAGTTCTTC
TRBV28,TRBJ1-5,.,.,CASSLLQGQQPQHF,TGTGCCAGCAGTTTATTACAGGGTCAGCAGCCCCAGCATTTT
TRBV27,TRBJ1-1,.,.,CASSLSSSTEAFF,TGTGCCAGCAGTTTATCTTCTAGCACTGAAGCTTTCTTT
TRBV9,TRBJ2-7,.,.,CASSTNEESSYEQYF,TGTGCCAGCAGCACCAACGAGGAGAGCTCCTACGAGCAGTACTTC
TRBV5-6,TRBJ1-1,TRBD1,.,CASSLGGGASNTEAFF,TGTGCCAGCAGCTTGGGAGGGGGCGCATCGAACACTGAAGCTTTCTTT
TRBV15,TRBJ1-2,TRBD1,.,CATSSQTGGGYTF,TGTGCCACCAGCAGCCAAACAGGGGGAGGCTACACCTTC
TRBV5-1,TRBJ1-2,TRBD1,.,CASSPYGTEYGYTF,TGCGCCAGCAGCCCTTACGGGACAGAGTATGGCTACACCTTC
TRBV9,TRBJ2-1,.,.,CASSVGQGGHNEQFF,TGTGCCAGCAGCGTAGGGCAGGGGGGCCACAATGAGCAGTTCTTC
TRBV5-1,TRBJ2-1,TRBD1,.,CASTRDREFYNEQFF,TGCGCCAGCACCCGTGACAGGGAATTCTACAATGAGCAGTTCTTC
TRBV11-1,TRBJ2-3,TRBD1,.,CASSFGTGGKDTQYF,TGTGCCAGCAGCTTCGGGACAGGGGGCAAAGATACGCAGTATTTT
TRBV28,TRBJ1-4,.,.,CASSPPLQGTNEKLFF,TGTGCCAGCAGTCCGCCCTTACAGGGTACTAATGAAAAACTGTTTTTT
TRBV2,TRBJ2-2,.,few,CASSVQGTGELFF,TGTGCCAGCAGTGTGCAGGGCACCGGGGAGCTGTTTTTT
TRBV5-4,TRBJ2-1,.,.,CASSLYAKDNEQFF,TGTGCCAGCAGCTTGTACGCGAAAGACAATGAGCAGTTCTTC
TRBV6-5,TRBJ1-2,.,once,CASSYSQGSSYGYTF,TGTGCCAGCAGTTACTCTCAGGGTAGTAGCTATGGCTACACCTTC
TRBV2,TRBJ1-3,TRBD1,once,CASSETGTGNTIYF,TGTGCCAGCAGCGAGACAGGGACTGGAAACACCATATATTTT
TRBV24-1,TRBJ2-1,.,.,CATSEGGAEQFF,TGTGCCACCAGTGAGGGGGGTGCTGAGCAGTTCTTC
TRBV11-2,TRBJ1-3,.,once,CASSLVGNTIYF,TGTGCCAGCAGCTTAGTAGGAAACACCATATATTTT
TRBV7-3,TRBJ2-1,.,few,CASSPNRGQGGIEQFF,TGTGCCAGCAGCCCCAATCGGGGTCAGGGGGGAATAGAGCAGTTCTTC
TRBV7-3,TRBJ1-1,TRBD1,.,CASSPGTGEAFF,TGTGCCAGCAGCCCAGGGACAGGTGAAGCTTTCTTT
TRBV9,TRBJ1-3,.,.,CASSVGGWDINTIYF,TGTGCCAGCAGCGTAGGGGGGTGGGACATAAACACCATATATTTT
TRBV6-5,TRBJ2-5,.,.,CASSRQETQYF,TGTGCCAGCAGCCGCCAAGAGACCCAGTACTTC
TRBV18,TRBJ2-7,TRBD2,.,CASSQPGTSGKRDIYEQYF,TGTGCCAGCTCGCAACCCGGGACTAGCGGGAAGAGGGACATCTACGAGCAGTACTTC
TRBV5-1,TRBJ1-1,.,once,CATAEEEGVYTEAFF,TGCGCCACGGCCGAGGAAGAGGGTGTGTACACTGAAGCTTTCTTT
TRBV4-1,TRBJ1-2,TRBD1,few,CASSRTGDRGYGYTF,TGCGCCAGCAGCCGCACAGGGGACCGTGGCTATGGCTACACCTTC
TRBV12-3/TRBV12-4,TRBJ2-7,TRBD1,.,CASKLTGWGEQYF,TGTGCCAGCAAACTGACAGGGTGGGGCGAGCAGTACTTC
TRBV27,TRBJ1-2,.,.,CAINRGTDYGYTF,TGTGCCATCAACCGTGGCACAGACTATGGCTACACCTTC
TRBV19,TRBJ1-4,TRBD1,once,CATRDRAVATNEKLFF,TGTGCCACCAGAGACAGGGCCGTTGCAACTAATGAAAAACTGTTTTTT
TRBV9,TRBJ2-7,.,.,CASSQTGGWYEQYF,TGTGCCAGCAGCCAGACAGGCGGCTGGTACGAGCAGTACTTC
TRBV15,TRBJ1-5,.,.,CATSRDMQPQHF,TGTGCCACCAGCAGAGATATGCAGCCCCAGCATTTT
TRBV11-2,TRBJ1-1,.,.,CASSSPLTVTTEAFF,TGTGCCAGCAGCTCCCCTTTAACAGTAACAACTGAAGCTTTCTTT
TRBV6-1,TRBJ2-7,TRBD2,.,CASSEGVAGSYEQYF,TGTGCCAGCAGTGAAGGGGTAGCGGGCTCCTACGAGCAGTACTTC
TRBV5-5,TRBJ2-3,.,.,CASSLGWAGSEDTQYF,TGTGCCAGCAGCTTGGGTTGGGCGGGGAGTGAGGATACGCAGTATTTT
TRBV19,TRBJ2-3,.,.,CASSHLAGMRADTQYF,TGTGCCAGTAGTCATCTTGCGGGGATGAGGGCAGATACGCAGTATTTT
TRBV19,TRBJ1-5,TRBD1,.,CASSSRDRGGQPQHF,TGTGCCAGCTCTTCTCGGGACAGGGGGGGACAGCCCCAGCATTTT
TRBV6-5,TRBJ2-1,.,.,CASTPTVYNEQFF,TGTGCCAGCACTCCGACTGTTTACAATGAGCAGTTCTTC
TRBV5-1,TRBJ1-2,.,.,CASSEERDTNGYTF,TGCGCCAGCAGCGAAGAAAGGGACACTAATGGCTACACCTTC
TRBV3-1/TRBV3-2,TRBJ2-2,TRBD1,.,CASSQDPQGGGELFF,TGTGCCAGCAGCCAAGACCCACAGGGGGGCGGGGAGCTGTTTTTT
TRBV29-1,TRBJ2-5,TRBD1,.,CSVEQTGRKETQYF,TGCAGCGTTGAACAGACAGGGCGTAAAGAGACCCAGTACTTC
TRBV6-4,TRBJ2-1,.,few,CASSDSGGEAYNEQFF,TGTGCCAGCAGTGACTCGGGGGGAGAGGCCTACAATGAGCAGTTCTTC
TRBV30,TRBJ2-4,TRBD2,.,CAWSAERGPKNIQYF,TGTGCCTGGAGTGCGGAGCGGGGGCCCAAAAACATTCAGTACTTC
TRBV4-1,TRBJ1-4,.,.,CASSLRLRQETNEKLFF,TGCGCCAGCAGCCTACGGCTCCGACAGGAGACTAATGAAAAACTGTTTTTT
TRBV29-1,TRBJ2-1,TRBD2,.,CSVAGLAGEFNEQFF,TGCAGCGTTGCCGGACTAGCGGGGGAATTCAATGAGCAGTTCTTC